Below are 32 T cell receptor beta chains sequenced from a single sample in a study of blood T cell repertoires in COVID-19. Profiling relied on immunoSEQ multiplex PCR, and the TCRdb table lists in-frame clones only, not all of them. The sample has fewer than 250,000 clones; 82% are singletons. The specimen sequenced was peripheral blood. The receptors stem from a woman aged 55-69 years with COVID-19, enrolled during active disease.

The chain joins TRBV7-9 to TRBJ1-6; 7 bases map to TRBD1. The CDR3 extends over 16 amino acids. Germline V gene data show CDR1 as SEHNR and CDR2 as FQNEAQ (reference sequence). Trimming at V came to 5 bases and at J to 4 bases, leaving 8 bases not matched to a gene. CDR3 DNA: TGTGCCAGCAGCCGACAGGACAGGCCTTATAATTCACCCCTCCACTTT. The encoded protein is CASSRQDRPYNSPLHF.

CDR3 loop: CASSKTSFYEQFF. CDR3 sequence (DNA): TGTGCCAGTAGTAAGACTAGTTTCTATGAGCAGTTCTTC. V gene TRBV19 combines with J gene TRBJ2-1; D is possibly TRBD2 (6 bases). CDR3 size: 13 residues. CDR1 is LNHDA and CDR2 is SQIVND in the germline V gene (reference sequence). Trimming cost V 4 bases and J 8 bases, with 12 bases left between them.

This rearrangement joins TRBV30 to TRBJ2-7; 10 bases map to TRBD2. The CDR3 totals 14 residues. V lost 0 bases, J lost 7 bases, and 6 bases stayed unmatched. CDR1 and CDR2 from the germline V gene are GTSNPN and SVGIG (reference sequence). CDR3 DNA sequence: TGTGCCTGGAGTGTTCTAGCGGGAGTTCAGGAGCAGTACTTC. Translated: CAWSVLAGVQEQYF.

V usage is TRBV15 and J usage is TRBJ1-5, with 8 bases aligning to TRBD1. The V gene's germline CDR1 is LNHNV and CDR2 YYDKDF (reference sequence). The CDR3 runs 12 residues. Losses at the gene ends were 8 bases for V and 7 bases for J; bases not matched to a gene: 4. CDR3 in amino acids: CATSSGGQPQHF. CDR3 nucleotides: TGTGCCACCTCGTCAGGGGGCCAGCCCCAGCATTTT.

The chain employs TRBV19 and TRBJ1-4; TRBD1 might be the D (5 bases). Per germline, CDR1 LNHDA and CDR2 SQIVND (reference sequence). This CDR3 is built from 16 residues. Trimming took 3 bases from V and 0 from J, leaving 11 bases between them. The CDR3 nucleotides are TGTGCCAGTAGTATTCAGGGCACCGCAACTAATGAAAAACTGTTTTTT. As protein: CASSIQGTATNEKLFF.

This chain connects TRBV6-5 to TRBJ2-5; D is unresolved. V lost 7 bases and J lost 3, with 12 bases in between. Germline values: CDR1 MNHEY, CDR2 SVGAGI. The CDR3 has 13 amino acids. CDR3 amino acids: CASTLGVKETQYF. CDR3 DNA sequence: TGTGCCAGCACTTTGGGCGTCAAAGAGACCCAGTACTTC.

The chain couples TRBV10-1 to TRBJ2-2; 14 bases agree with TRBD2. Germline loops: CDR1 WNHNN, CDR2 SYGVQD (reference sequence). The CDR3 has 20 amino acids. The V gene end was trimmed by 7 bases and the J gene end by 8 bases; junction bases not matched to a gene: 21. The CDR3 here is CASKRYPGLAGVPHPGELFF. The CDR3 coding sequence is TGCGCCAGCAAGCGGTACCCGGGACTAGCGGGAGTCCCGCACCCGGGGGAGCTGTTTTTT.

The rearrangement joins TRBV6-5 to TRBJ2-2; no definite D call. The CDR3 spans 12 residues. Germline CDR1 is MNHEY and CDR2 is SVGAGI. Trimming took 6 bases from V and 5 from J, leaving 7 bases between them. The CDR3 spells CASSPITGELFF. The CDR3 DNA reads as TGTGCCAGCAGCCCAATTACCGGGGAGCTGTTTTTT.

V gene TRBV3-1 (or the pseudogene TRBV3-2) combines with J gene TRBJ2-3; 7 bases are a match to TRBD2. J lost 1 base, V lost 8 bases, and 3 bases had no gene match. This CDR3 contains 13 residues. Germline CDR1 reads LGHDT; CDR2 reads YNNKEL (reference sequence). The DNA for the CDR3 is TGTGCCAGCCGGGACTACCGCACAGATACGCAGTATTTT. Translation gives CASRDYRTDTQYF.

J is TRBJ2-7 and V is TRBV6-5, with TRBD1 as a possible D gene (6 bases). The length of the CDR3 is 14 residues. The germline gives CDR1 MNHEY, CDR2 SVGAGI. The V end was cut by 6 bases, the J end by 8 bases, with 20 bases between. The CDR3 sequence: CASRAGVGYRKQYV. The DNA for the CDR3 is TGTGCCAGCAGGGCAGGGGTGGGGTATAGAAAGCAGTACGTC.

The V call is TRBV6-5, the J call TRBJ2-3, with 8 bases aligning to TRBD2. The germline gives CDR1 MNHEY, CDR2 SVGAGI. Germline trimming cut 4 bases from V and 1 base from J; bases unmatched to any gene: 7. CDR3 size: 16 residues. CDR3 sequence (DNA): TGTGCCAGCAGTTCCCCAGCGGGAGCGGGCACAGATACGCAGTATTTT. It yields the protein CASSSPAGAGTDTQYF.

The gene calls are TRBV27 and TRBJ1-2; TRBD1 might be the D (5 bases). The germline V gene has CDR1 MNHEY and CDR2 SMNVEV (reference sequence). This CDR3 spans 12 amino acids. The V gene lost 8 bases and the J gene lost 7 bases, with 14 bases spanning the gap. The CDR3 sequence is CASGPGMSGYTF. Written as DNA, the CDR3 is TGTGCCAGCGGCCCAGGGATGTCTGGCTACACCTTC.

The V gene is TRBV21-1, the J gene TRBJ2-1; the tabulated D call, TRBD2, remains unverified against the DNA. TRBV21-1 is a recognized pseudogene. CDR3 length: 16 residues. In DNA form, the CDR3 reads TGTGCCAGCAGCAAGGGGAGCGGGAGGGCCTACAATGAGCAGTTCTTC. This codes for CASSKGSGRAYNEQFF.

This chain joins TRBV7-2 and TRBJ1-5; unclear D gene. CDR1 and CDR2 (germline): SGHTA, FQGNSA. Trimming pared 7 bases from V and 8 bases from J, leaving 15 bases between. CDR3 length: 13 residues. In nucleotides, the CDR3 is TGTGCCAGCACCCTAGGTTTGGTGGAGCCCCAGCATTTT. Amino acids: CASTLGLVEPQHF.

This chain joins TRBV11-3 and TRBJ2-3; possibly TRBD1 for D (6 bases). The germline CDR1 and CDR2 sequences are SGHNT and YENEEA. The V and J ends lost 5 bases and 2 bases respectively, with 23 bases between them. The CDR3 length is 18 residues. The CDR3 DNA follows: TGTGCCAGCAGCCTCGGTACAGGGTTCAAGCCGTACACAGATACGCAGTATTTT. The encoded protein is CASSLGTGFKPYTDTQYF.

CDR3 DNA sequence: TGTGCCAGCAGTCTCAACAGGGGAATGGGCGAGCAGTACTTC. This codes for CASSLNRGMGEQYF. This sequence joins TRBV27 and TRBJ2-7, with 7 bases fitting TRBD1. The V gene's germline CDR1 is MNHEY and CDR2 SMNVEV (reference sequence). The CDR3 covers 14 residues. The junction had 10 bases not matched to a gene; V was cut back by 5 bases and J by 6 bases.

This clone has a count of ten or more. The chain carries TRBV5-6 and TRBJ1-2; D possibly corresponds to TRBD1 (6 bases). Germline V gene lookup returns CDR1 SGHDT and CDR2 YYEEEE. The CDR3 runs to 15 residues. The V and J ends lost 1 base and 5 bases respectively, with 15 bases between them. The CDR3 sequence is CASSLYVGQGYGYTF. The CDR3 nucleotides read TGTGCCAGCAGCTTGTATGTCGGTCAGGGGTATGGCTACACCTTC.

The chain links TRBV3-1 (or the pseudogene TRBV3-2) to TRBJ2-5; TRBD2 agrees at 10 bases. Germline trimming cut 1 base from V and 5 bases from J; bases unmatched to any gene: 10. The CDR3 sequence is 17 residues long. Germline CDR1 reads LGHDT; CDR2 reads YNNKEL (reference sequence). The CDR3 nucleotides read TGTGCCAGCAGCCAAGGTCTCGGGTCTAGCGGGAGCGAGACCCAGTACTTC. Protein sequence: CASSQGLGSSGSETQYF.

This clone has ten or more counts. This chain links TRBV7-8 with TRBJ1-3, with D possibly matching TRBD1 (6 bases). The CDR3 has 15 residues. Trimming took 5 bases from V and 1 from J, leaving 12 bases between them. Germline V gene lookup returns CDR1 SGHVS and CDR2 FQNEAQ. CDR3 residues: CASSQNQGSGNTIYF. CDR3 coding DNA: TGTGCCAGCAGCCAAAACCAGGGGTCTGGAAACACCATATATTTT.

The V call is TRBV28, the J call TRBJ2-3, with D maybe TRBD2 (5 bases). V lost 6 bases to trimming and J lost 0 bases, with 10 bases between them. Germline assignment: CDR1 MDHEN and CDR2 SYDVKM. This CDR3 region has 14 residues. The CDR3 is CASSLQRSTDTQYF. The CDR3 DNA is TGTGCCAGCAGCCTCCAGCGGAGCACAGATACGCAGTATTTT.

The rearrangement links TRBV28 to TRBJ2-1, with TRBD2 matching over 13 bases. The trim removed 6 bases at V and 0 bases at J, leaving 11 bases unmatched. The CDR3 has 19 amino acids. In germline, CDR1 is MDHEN, CDR2 SYDVKM. CDR3 DNA: TGTGCCAGCAGCCCGACCCTCGGACTAGCGGGAGTCTCCTACAATGAGCAGTTCTTC. Protein sequence: CASSPTLGLAGVSYNEQFF.

This rearrangement joins TRBV5-1 to TRBJ1-1; TRBD1 is a possible D gene (5 bases). Looked up from germline, CDR1 is SGHRS and CDR2 is YFSETQ. The CDR3 has 13 residues. V shed 4 bases and J shed 4 bases, with 11 bases lying between them. CDR3 sequence reads: CASSRDRATEAFF. CDR3 DNA sequence: TGCGCCAGCAGCCGAGACAGAGCCACTGAAGCTTTCTTT. Based on the CDR3 plus reference TRBV5-1 and TRBJ1-1, the full variable domain is KAGVTQTPRYLIKTRGQQVTLSCSPISGHRSVSWYQQTPGQGLQFLFEYFSETQRNKGNFPGRFSGRQFSNSRSEMNVSTLELGDSALYLCASSRDRATEAFFGQGTRLTVV.

The chain employs TRBV2 and TRBJ1-4; D is uncertain. Trimming took off 4 bases at V and 0 bases at J, with 12 bases between the two ends. CDR3 length: 16 residues. The germline gives CDR1 SNHLY, CDR2 FYNNEI. The CDR3 sequence: CASSGERLATNEKLFF. In DNA, the CDR3 is TGTGCCAGCAGTGGAGAGAGACTTGCAACTAATGAAAAACTGTTTTTT.

Comment on this clone: The germline gene is not matched at one end of the junction; a read error may be the cause. V is TRBV7-7 and J is TRBJ2-2; D is possibly TRBD1 (5 bases). Germline V gene data show CDR1 as SSHAT and CDR2 as FNYEAQ (reference sequence). CDR3 length: 15 residues. The CDR3 nucleotides are TGTGCTAGCAGCTTGAGTGGGGCGGACACCGGGGAGCTGTTTTTT. Encoded protein: CASSLSGADTGELFF.

The chain uses TRBV24-1 and TRBJ2-3, with D maybe TRBD2 (5 bases). The germline V and J ends were trimmed by 0 bases and 6 bases, with 12 bases remaining between them. Per germline, CDR1 KGHDR and CDR2 SFDVKD. The CDR3 covers 15 residues. CDR3 DNA: TGTGCCACCAGTGATTTGGACGGGAATCTTGATACGCAGTATTTT. This codes for CATSDLDGNLDTQYF.

V usage is TRBV10-3 and J usage is TRBJ2-3; 7 bases map to TRBD1. Trimming removed 0 bases from V and 0 bases from J; junction bases left unmatched: 3. Germline V gene data show CDR1 as ENHRY and CDR2 as SYGVKD. This CDR3 spans 16 amino acids. CDR3 in DNA: TGTGCCATCAGTGAGTCGGACAGGACTAGCACAGATACGCAGTATTTT. Protein sequence: CAISESDRTSTDTQYF.

The rearrangement joins TRBV11-2 to TRBJ1-4; possibly TRBD1 for D (5 bases). The CDR3 extends over 15 amino acids. The germline V and J ends were trimmed by 5 bases and 6 bases, with 16 bases remaining between them. Germline CDR1 and CDR2: SGHAT and FQNNGV. The CDR3 DNA reads as TGTGCCAGCAGCCCCCGGGGGTACGGAGATGAAAAACTGTTTTTT. It specifies CASSPRGYGDEKLFF. Looking up the rest from reference TRBV11-2 and TRBJ1-4 gives the full variable domain: EAGVAQSPRYKIIEKRQSVAFWCNPISGHATLYWYQQILGQGPKLLIQFQNNGVVDDSQLPKDRFSAERLKGVDSTLKIQPAKLEDSAVYLCASSPRGYGDEKLFFGSGTQLSVL.

The rearrangement joins TRBV12-3 or TRBV12-4 to TRBJ2-7; D might be TRBD1 (5 bases). The CDR3 covers 13 residues. The V gene lost 4 bases and the J gene lost 3 bases, with 10 bases spanning the gap. CDR3 bases: TGTGCCAGCAGTTCCTTGGACAACTACGAGCAGTACTTC. It translates to CASSSLDNYEQYF.

The CDR3 nucleotides are TGTGCCAGCAGCCAATCCCCAGGGAATCAGCCCCAGCATTTT. Amino acid sequence: CASSQSPGNQPQHF. The chain is built from TRBV16 and TRBJ1-5, with D possibly matching TRBD1 (5 bases). There are 14 residues in the CDR3. The V and J ends lost 0 bases and 4 bases respectively, with 7 bases between them. Germline V lookup: CDR1 KGHSY, CDR2 FQNENV.

The rearrangement uses TRBV25-1 and TRBJ1-6, with D possibly being TRBD1 (5 bases). CDR1 is MGHDK and CDR2 is SYGVNS in the germline V gene. V was trimmed by 0 bases and J by 7 bases, leaving 13 bases between them. CDR3 size: 16 residues. CDR3 protein: CASSEYAGTGNSPLHF. The CDR3 DNA sequence: TGTGCCAGCAGTGAATATGCGGGGACGGGGAATTCACCCCTCCACTTT.

The V call is TRBV5-4, the J call TRBJ2-7; 7 bases agree with TRBD1. V lost 5 bases and J lost 0; bases outside the gene matches: 8. Germline CDR1 SGHNT, CDR2 YYREEE (reference sequence). The length of the CDR3 is 15 residues. In DNA form, the CDR3 reads TGTGCCAGCAGACCCCAGACAGGGAGCTCCTACGAGCAGTACTTC. This sequence encodes CASRPQTGSSYEQYF.

DNA of the CDR3: TGCGCCAGCAGCTTGGGGGCACCAGGAAACACCATATATTTT. Translation gives CASSLGAPGNTIYF. V and J are TRBV5-1 and TRBJ1-3, with D unresolved. V dropped 0 bases and J dropped 4 bases, with 8 bases sitting between them. Per the germline V gene, CDR1 is SGHRS and CDR2 is YFSETQ. The CDR3 is 14 amino acids.